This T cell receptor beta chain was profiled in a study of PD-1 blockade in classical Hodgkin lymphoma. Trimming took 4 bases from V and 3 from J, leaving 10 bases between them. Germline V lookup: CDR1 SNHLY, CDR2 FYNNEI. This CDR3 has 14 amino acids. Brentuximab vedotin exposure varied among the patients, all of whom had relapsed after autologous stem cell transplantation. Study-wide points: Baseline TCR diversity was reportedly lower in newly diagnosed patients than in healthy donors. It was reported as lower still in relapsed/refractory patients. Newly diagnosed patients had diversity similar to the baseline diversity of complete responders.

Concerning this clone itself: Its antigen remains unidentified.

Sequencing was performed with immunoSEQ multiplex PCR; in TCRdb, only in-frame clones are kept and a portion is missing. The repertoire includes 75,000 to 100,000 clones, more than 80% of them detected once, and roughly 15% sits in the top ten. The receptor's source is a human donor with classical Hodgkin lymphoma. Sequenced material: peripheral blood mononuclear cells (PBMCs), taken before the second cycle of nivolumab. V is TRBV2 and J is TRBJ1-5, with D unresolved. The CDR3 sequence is CASSGGRYNQPQHF. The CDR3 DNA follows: TGTGCCAGCAGTGGAGGGAGGTACAATCAGCCCCAGCATTTT.